This T cell receptor (beta chain) was captured by sequencing in a study of shared T cell receptors in the human thymus. Repertoires were generated with immunoSEQ multiplex PCR, while TCRdb's copy carries only in-frame clones and drops some. The table has about 380,000 clones, just under 95% seen once. Trimming stripped 0 bases from V and 7 bases from J, with 6 bases between. Germline V gives CDR1 SGHNT, CDR2 YENEEA. The CDR3 sequence is 13 residues long. The source material was thymocytes. The chain recombines TRBV11-3 with TRBJ2-2, with a tentative D call TRBD2 (6 bases). The sequence came from a human donor. The CDR3 protein is CASSLERGGELFF. Written as DNA, the CDR3 is TGTGCCAGCAGCTTAGAGCGGGGCGGGGAGCTGTTTTTT.